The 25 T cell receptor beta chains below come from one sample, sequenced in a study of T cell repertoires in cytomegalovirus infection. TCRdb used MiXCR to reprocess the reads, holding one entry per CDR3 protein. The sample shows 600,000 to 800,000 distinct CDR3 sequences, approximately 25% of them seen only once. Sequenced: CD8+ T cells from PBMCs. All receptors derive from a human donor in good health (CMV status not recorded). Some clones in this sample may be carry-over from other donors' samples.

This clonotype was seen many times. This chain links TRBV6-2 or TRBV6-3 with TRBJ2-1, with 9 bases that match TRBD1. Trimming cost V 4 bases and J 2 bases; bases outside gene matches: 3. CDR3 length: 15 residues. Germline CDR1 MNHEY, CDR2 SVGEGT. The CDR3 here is CASSLGQGPYNEQFF. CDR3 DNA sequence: TGTGCCAGCAGTTTGGGACAGGGCCCCTACAATGAGCAGTTCTTC.

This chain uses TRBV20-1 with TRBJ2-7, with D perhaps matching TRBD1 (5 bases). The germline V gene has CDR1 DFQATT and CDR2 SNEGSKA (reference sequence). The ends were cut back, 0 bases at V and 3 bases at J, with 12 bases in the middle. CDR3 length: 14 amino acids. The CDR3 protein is CSARDQQESYEQYF. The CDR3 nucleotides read TGCAGTGCTAGAGATCAACAGGAAAGCTACGAGCAGTACTTC.

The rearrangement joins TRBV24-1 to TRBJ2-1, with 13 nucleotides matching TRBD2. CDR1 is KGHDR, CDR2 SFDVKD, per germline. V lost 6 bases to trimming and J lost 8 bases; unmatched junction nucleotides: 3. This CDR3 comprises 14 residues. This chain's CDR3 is CATSTSGGADEQFF. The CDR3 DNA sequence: TGTGCCACCAGTACTAGCGGGGGGGCCGATGAGCAGTTCTTC.

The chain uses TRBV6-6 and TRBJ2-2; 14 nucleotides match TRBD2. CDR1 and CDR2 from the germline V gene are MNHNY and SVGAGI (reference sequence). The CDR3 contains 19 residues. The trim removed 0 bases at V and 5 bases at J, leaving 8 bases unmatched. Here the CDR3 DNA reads TGTGCCAGCAGTTACTCGACTAGCGGGGGGGTAAGGGGAACCGGGGAGCTGTTTTTT. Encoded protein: CASSYSTSGGVRGTGELFF.

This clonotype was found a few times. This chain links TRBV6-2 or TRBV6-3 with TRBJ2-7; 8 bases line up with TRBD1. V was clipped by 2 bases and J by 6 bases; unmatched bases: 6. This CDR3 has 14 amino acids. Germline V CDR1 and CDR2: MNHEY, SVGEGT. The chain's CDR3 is CASSYKGQAFEQYF. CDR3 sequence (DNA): TGTGCCAGCAGTTACAAGGGACAGGCATTCGAGCAGTACTTC.

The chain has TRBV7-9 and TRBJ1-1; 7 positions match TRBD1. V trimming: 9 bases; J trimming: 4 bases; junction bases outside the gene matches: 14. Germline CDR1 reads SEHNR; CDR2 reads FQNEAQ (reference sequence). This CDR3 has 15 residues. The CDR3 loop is CASGGRGPALTEAFF. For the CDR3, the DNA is TGTGCCAGTGGGGGGAGGGGGCCTGCCCTCACTGAAGCTTTCTTT. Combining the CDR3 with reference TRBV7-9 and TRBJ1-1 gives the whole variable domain DTGVSQNPRHKITKRGQNVTFRCDPISEHNRLYWYRQTLGQGPEFLTYFQNEAQLEKSRLLSDRFSAERPKGSFSTLEIQRTEQGDSAMYLCASGGRGPALTEAFFGQGTRLTVV.

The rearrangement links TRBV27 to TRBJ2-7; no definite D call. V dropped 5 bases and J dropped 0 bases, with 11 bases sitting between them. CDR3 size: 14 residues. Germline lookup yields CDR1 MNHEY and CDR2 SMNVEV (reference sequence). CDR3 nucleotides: TGTGCCAGCAGTCCAGGACCAAACTCCTACGAGCAGTACGTC. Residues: CASSPGPNSYEQYV.

CDR3 in amino acids: CASSQVRPANYGYTF. CDR3 nucleotide sequence: TGCGCCAGCAGCCAAGTCAGGCCTGCCAACTATGGCTACACCTTC. The chain employs TRBV4-3 and TRBJ1-2; no reliable D call. The V end lost 1 base, the J end lost 2 bases, and 11 bases lay between the germline ends. Germline CDR1 is LGHNA and CDR2 is YSLEER. The CDR3 sequence is 15 residues long.

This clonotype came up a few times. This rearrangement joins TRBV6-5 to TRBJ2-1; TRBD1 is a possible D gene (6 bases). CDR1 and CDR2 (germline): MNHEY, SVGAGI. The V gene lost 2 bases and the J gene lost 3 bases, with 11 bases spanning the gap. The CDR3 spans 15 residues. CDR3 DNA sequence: TGTGCCAGCAGTTACAACAGGGTCTACTACAATGAGCAGTTCTTC. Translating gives CASSYNRVYYNEQFF.

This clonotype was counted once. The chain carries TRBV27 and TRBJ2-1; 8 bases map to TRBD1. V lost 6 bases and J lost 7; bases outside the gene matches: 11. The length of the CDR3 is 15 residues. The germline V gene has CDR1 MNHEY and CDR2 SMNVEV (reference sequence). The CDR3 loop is CASSPYGQGENEQFF. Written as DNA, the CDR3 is TGTGCCAGCAGCCCCTACGGACAGGGTGAGAATGAGCAGTTCTTC.

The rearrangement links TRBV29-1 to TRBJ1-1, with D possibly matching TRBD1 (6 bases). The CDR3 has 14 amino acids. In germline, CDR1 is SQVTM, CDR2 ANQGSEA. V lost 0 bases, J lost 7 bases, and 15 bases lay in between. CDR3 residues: CSVEEESGVYEAFF. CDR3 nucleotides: TGCAGCGTTGAAGAAGAGTCAGGGGTCTATGAAGCTTTCTTT.

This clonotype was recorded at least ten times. The CDR3 loop reads CASSEGSSYNEQFF. The CDR3 nucleotides are TGTGCCAGCAGTGAAGGGAGCTCCTACAATGAGCAGTTCTTC. The V and J genes are TRBV2 and TRBJ2-1; the D is unclear. Germline CDR1 is SNHLY and CDR2 is FYNNEI. The CDR3 runs to 14 residues. With 1 base removed from V and 0 bases from J, the gap between germline ends came to 4 bases.

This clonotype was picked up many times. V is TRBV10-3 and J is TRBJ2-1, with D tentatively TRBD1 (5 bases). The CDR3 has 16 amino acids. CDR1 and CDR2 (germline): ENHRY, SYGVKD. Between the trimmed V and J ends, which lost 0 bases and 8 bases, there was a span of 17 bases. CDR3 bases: TGTGCCATCAGTGAGTCGGGCGGCTGGGGCACGGATGAGCAGTTCTTC. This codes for CAISESGGWGTDEQFF.

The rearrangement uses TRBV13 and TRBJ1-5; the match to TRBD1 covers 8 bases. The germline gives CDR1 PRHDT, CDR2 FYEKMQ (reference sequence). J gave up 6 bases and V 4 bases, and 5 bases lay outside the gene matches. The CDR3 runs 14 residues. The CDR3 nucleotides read TGTGCCAGCAGCTCTGGGACAGGAAGTCAGCCCCAGCATTTT. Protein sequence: CASSSGTGSQPQHF.

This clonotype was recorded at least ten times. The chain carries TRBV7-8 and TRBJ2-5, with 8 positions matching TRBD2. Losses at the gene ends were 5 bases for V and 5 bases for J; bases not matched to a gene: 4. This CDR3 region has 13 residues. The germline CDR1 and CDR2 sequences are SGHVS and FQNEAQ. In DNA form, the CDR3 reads TGTGCCAGCAGCCGGGGGGGCCGCGAGACCCAGTACTTC. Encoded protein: CASSRGGRETQYF.

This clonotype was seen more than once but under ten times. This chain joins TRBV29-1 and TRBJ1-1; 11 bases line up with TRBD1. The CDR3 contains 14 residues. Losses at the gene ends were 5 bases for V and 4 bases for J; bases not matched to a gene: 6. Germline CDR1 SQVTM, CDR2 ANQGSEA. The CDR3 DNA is TGCAGCGTTACGGGACAGGGGGGAATCACTGAAGCTTTCTTT. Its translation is CSVTGQGGITEAFF.

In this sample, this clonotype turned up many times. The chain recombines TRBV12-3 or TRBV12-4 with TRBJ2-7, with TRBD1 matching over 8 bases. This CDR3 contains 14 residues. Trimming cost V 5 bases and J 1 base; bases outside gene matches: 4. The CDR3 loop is CASSHGDRSYEQYF. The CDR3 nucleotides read TGTGCCAGCAGTCACGGGGACAGGTCCTACGAGCAGTACTTC.

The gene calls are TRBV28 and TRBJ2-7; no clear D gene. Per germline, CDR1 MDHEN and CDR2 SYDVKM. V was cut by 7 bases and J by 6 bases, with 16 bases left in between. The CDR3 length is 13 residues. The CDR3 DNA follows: TGTGCCAGCACCCGGAGATACGGCCGCGAGCAGTACGTC. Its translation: CASTRRYGREQYV.

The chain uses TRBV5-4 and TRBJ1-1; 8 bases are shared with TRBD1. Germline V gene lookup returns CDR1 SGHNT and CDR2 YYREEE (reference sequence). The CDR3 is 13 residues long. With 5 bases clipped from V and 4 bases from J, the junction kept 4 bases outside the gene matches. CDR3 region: CASRQGGTTEAFF. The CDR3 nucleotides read TGTGCCAGCAGACAGGGGGGGACCACTGAAGCTTTCTTT.

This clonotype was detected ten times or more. Here the CDR3 DNA reads TGTGCCAGCAGCTCCTCGCTACCCTCGGGAGAGACCCAGTACTTC. The encoded protein is CASSSSLPSGETQYF. The rearrangement uses TRBV7-6 and TRBJ2-5; D gene ambiguous. The CDR3 loop spans 15 amino acids. V lost 4 bases and J 4 bases, leaving 16 bases between the germline ends. Germline lookup yields CDR1 SGHVS and CDR2 FNYEAQ. Full variable domain (outside the CDR3, taken from reference TRBV7-6 and TRBJ2-5): GAGVSQSPRYKVTKRGQDVALRCDPISGHVSLYWYRQALGQGPEFLTYFNYEAQQDKSGLPNDRFSAERPEGSISTLTIQRTEQRDSAMYRCASSSSLPSGETQYFGPGTRLLVL.

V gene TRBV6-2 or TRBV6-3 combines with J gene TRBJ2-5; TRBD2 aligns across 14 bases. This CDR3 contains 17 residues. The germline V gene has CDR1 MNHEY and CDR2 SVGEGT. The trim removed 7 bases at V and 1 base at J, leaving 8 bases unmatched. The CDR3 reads CASTSWGLAGAQETQYF. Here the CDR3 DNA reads TGTGCCAGCACCTCCTGGGGACTAGCGGGGGCCCAAGAGACCCAGTACTTC.

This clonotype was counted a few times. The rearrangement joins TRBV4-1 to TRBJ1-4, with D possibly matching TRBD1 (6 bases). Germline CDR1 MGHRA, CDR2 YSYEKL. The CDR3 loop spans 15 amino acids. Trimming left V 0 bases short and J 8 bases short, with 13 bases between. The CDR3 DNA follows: TGCGCCAGCAGCCAAGATCCAGGGGCTGCGGAAAAACTGTTTTTT. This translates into CASSQDPGAAEKLFF.

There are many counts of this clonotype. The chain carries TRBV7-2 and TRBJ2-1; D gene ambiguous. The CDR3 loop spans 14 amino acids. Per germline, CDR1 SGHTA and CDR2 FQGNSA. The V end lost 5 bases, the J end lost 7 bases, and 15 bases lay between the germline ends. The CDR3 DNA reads TGTGCCAGCAGCCTGCTCGGACGCCTTAATGAGCAGTTCTTC. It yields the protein CASSLLGRLNEQFF.

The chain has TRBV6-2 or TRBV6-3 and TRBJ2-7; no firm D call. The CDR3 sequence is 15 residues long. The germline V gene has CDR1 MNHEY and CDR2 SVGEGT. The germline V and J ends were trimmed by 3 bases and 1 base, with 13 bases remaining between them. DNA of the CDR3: TGTGCCAGCAGTTATTCGGGCAGTGCATCCTACGAGCAGTACTTC. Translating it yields CASSYSGSASYEQYF.

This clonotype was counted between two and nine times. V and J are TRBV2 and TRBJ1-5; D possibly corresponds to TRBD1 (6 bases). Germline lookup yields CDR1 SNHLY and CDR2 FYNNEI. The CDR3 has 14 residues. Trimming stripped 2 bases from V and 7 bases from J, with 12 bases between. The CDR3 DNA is TGTGCCAGCAGTGAACGGGGGGCCTGGCAGCCCCAGCATTTT. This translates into CASSERGAWQPQHF.